This is a list of T cell receptor beta chains from one sample in a study of T-cell reconstitution after alpha-beta-depleted transplantation in children. TCRdb used MiXCR to reprocess the PCR reads, holding one entry per CDR3 protein. Here the sample spans under 400,000 distinct CDR3 sequences, over 20% being singletons. Sequenced material: PBMCs, mostly from graft donor cells, taken 180 days after TCRalphabeta/CD19-depleted stem cell transplant. These TCRs come from a male patient younger than 18 who had a stem cell transplant for acute lymphoblastic leukemia, so the T cells may come from the graft donor. The CDR3 runs from the conserved cysteine through the conserved F or W. The D gene is left open where the match is weak. Only part of the rows carry a size: once, few, many, or a class if the clone is expanded.

clone_size: few; cdr3_length: 14; v_call: TRBV20-1; j_call: TRBJ2-3; d_call: TRBD1; cdr3_aa: CSADGQGRTDTQYF; cdr3_nt: TGCAGTGCTGATGGACAGGGAAGGACAGATACGCAGTATTTT
clone_size: -; cdr3_length: 11; v_call: TRBV4-1; j_call: TRBJ2-1; d_call: -; cdr3_aa: CASSYAGPQFF; cdr3_nt: TGCGCCAGCAGCTATGCGGGTCCCCAGTTCTTC
clone_size: -; cdr3_length: 14; v_call: TRBV5-6; j_call: TRBJ2-7; d_call: -; cdr3_aa: CASSSRGAGHEQYF; cdr3_nt: TGTGCCAGCAGCTCCCGGGGGGCGGGCCACGAGCAGTACTTC
clone_size: -; cdr3_length: 14; v_call: TRBV7-8; j_call: TRBJ2-7; d_call: TRBD2; cdr3_aa: CASSLRERYSEQYF; cdr3_nt: TGTGCCAGCAGCTTGCGGGAGAGGTACTCCGAGCAGTACTTC
clone_size: -; cdr3_length: 13; v_call: TRBV9; j_call: TRBJ2-7; d_call: -; cdr3_aa: CASSVGDTYEQYF; cdr3_nt: TGTGCCAGCAGCGTAGGGGACACTTACGAGCAGTACTTC
clone_size: once; cdr3_length: 17; v_call: TRBV30; j_call: TRBJ2-6; d_call: TRBD2; cdr3_aa: CAWSALAFLSGANVLTF; cdr3_nt: TGTGCCTGGAGTGCACTAGCGTTCCTGTCTGGGGCCAACGTCCTGACTTTC
clone_size: -; cdr3_length: 15; v_call: TRBV13; j_call: TRBJ1-4; d_call: -; cdr3_aa: CASSWRARTNEKLFF; cdr3_nt: TGTGCCAGCAGCTGGAGGGCTCGCACTAATGAAAAACTGTTTTTT
clone_size: few; cdr3_length: 16; v_call: TRBV7-8; j_call: TRBJ2-1; d_call: TRBD2; cdr3_aa: CASSSPQTSGRVVQFF; cdr3_nt: TGTGCCAGCAGCTCACCTCAGACTAGCGGGAGAGTCGTGCAGTTCTTC
clone_size: -; cdr3_length: 13; v_call: TRBV7-9; j_call: TRBJ2-1; d_call: -; cdr3_aa: CASSFRARNEQFF; cdr3_nt: TGTGCCAGCAGCTTCCGTGCGAGGAATGAGCAGTTCTTC
clone_size: many; cdr3_length: 12; v_call: TRBV10-3; j_call: TRBJ2-7; d_call: -; cdr3_aa: CAISVGAYEQYF; cdr3_nt: TGTGCCATCAGTGTGGGGGCCTACGAGCAGTACTTC
clone_size: -; cdr3_length: 18; v_call: TRBV5-6; j_call: TRBJ1-2; d_call: TRBD1; cdr3_aa: CASSSYTGTGGINYGYTF; cdr3_nt: TGTGCCAGCAGCTCCTATACCGGGACAGGGGGAATTAACTATGGCTACACCTTC
clone_size: -; cdr3_length: 11; v_call: TRBV29-1; j_call: TRBJ2-5; d_call: -; cdr3_aa: CSVDLVGTQYF; cdr3_nt: TGCAGCGTTGATCTAGTTGGGACCCAGTACTTC
clone_size: few; cdr3_length: 15; v_call: TRBV5-6; j_call: TRBJ1-3; d_call: -; cdr3_aa: CASRAVASPGNTIYF; cdr3_nt: TGTGCCAGCCGGGCCGTCGCCTCCCCTGGAAACACCATATATTTT
clone_size: -; cdr3_length: 16; v_call: TRBV10-3; j_call: TRBJ2-7; d_call: TRBD1; cdr3_aa: CAISEPPGQRTYEQYF; cdr3_nt: TGTGCCATCAGTGAGCCGCCGGGACAGAGAACCTACGAGCAGTACTTC
clone_size: -; cdr3_length: 17; v_call: TRBV14; j_call: TRBJ1-1; d_call: -; cdr3_aa: CASSQDWGRRISTEAFF; cdr3_nt: TGTGCCAGCAGCCAAGATTGGGGGCGAAGGATAAGTACTGAAGCTTTCTTT
clone_size: many; cdr3_length: 14; v_call: TRBV5-5; j_call: TRBJ2-7; d_call: -; cdr3_aa: CASSFYMSSNEQYF; cdr3_nt: TGTGCCAGCAGCTTTTATATGAGTTCCAACGAGCAGTACTTC
clone_size: -; cdr3_length: 15; v_call: TRBV9; j_call: TRBJ2-1; d_call: TRBD1; cdr3_aa: CASSVEQGVYNEQSF; cdr3_nt: TGTGCCAGCAGCGTAGAACAGGGGGTATACAATGAGCAGTCCTTC
clone_size: -; cdr3_length: 15; v_call: TRBV11-2; j_call: TRBJ2-2; d_call: -; cdr3_aa: CASSLVRIGTGELFF; cdr3_nt: TGTGCCAGCAGCTTAGTCAGGATTGGCACCGGGGAGCTGTTTTTT
clone_size: -; cdr3_length: 16; v_call: TRBV7-2; j_call: TRBJ1-5; d_call: TRBD1; cdr3_aa: CASSSPTGTGAQPQHF; cdr3_nt: TGTGCCAGCAGCTCACCGACCGGGACAGGGGCTCAGCCCCAGCATTTT
clone_size: -; cdr3_length: 15; v_call: TRBV20-1; j_call: TRBJ2-5; d_call: TRBD2; cdr3_aa: CSADGASGGLVTQYF; cdr3_nt: TGCAGTGCTGATGGGGCTAGCGGGGGATTAGTGACCCAGTACTTC
clone_size: -; cdr3_length: 13; v_call: TRBV7-6; j_call: TRBJ1-2; d_call: -; cdr3_aa: CASSLEDSYGYTF; cdr3_nt: TGTGCCAGCAGCTTGGAGGACAGCTATGGCTACACCTTC
clone_size: -; cdr3_length: 16; v_call: TRBV7-8; j_call: TRBJ2-5; d_call: TRBD2; cdr3_aa: CASSPPEGLARETQYF; cdr3_nt: TGTGCCAGCAGCCCCCCCGAGGGACTAGCGAGAGAGACCCAGTACTTC
clone_size: -; cdr3_length: 9; v_call: TRBV10-3; j_call: TRBJ2-7; d_call: -; cdr3_aa: CASSNEQYF; cdr3_nt: TGTGCCTCGTCCAACGAGCAGTACTTC
clone_size: few; cdr3_length: 14; v_call: TRBV9; j_call: TRBJ1-1; d_call: TRBD1; cdr3_aa: CASSPGTGNTEAFF; cdr3_nt: TGTGCCAGCAGCCCAGGGACAGGAAACACTGAAGCTTTCTTT
clone_size: -; cdr3_length: 14; v_call: TRBV5-8; j_call: TRBJ2-3; d_call: TRBD1; cdr3_aa: CASFSGTGGRTQYF; cdr3_nt: TGTGCCAGCTTCTCCGGGACAGGGGGCCGTACGCAGTATTTT
clone_size: -; cdr3_length: 14; v_call: TRBV20-1; j_call: TRBJ2-7; d_call: TRBD1; cdr3_aa: CSADPGQGFYEQYF; cdr3_nt: TGCAGTGCTGACCCGGGACAGGGCTTCTACGAGCAGTACTTC
clone_size: -; cdr3_length: 16; v_call: TRBV9; j_call: TRBJ2-1; d_call: TRBD2; cdr3_aa: CASSTTSGSSYNEQFF; cdr3_nt: TGTGCCAGCAGCACGACTAGCGGAAGCTCCTACAATGAGCAGTTCTTC
clone_size: -; cdr3_length: 13; v_call: TRBV20-1; j_call: TRBJ1-4; d_call: -; cdr3_aa: CSASGRGSEKLFF; cdr3_nt: TGCAGTGCTAGCGGGCGGGGAAGTGAAAAACTGTTTTTT
clone_size: -; cdr3_length: 14; v_call: TRBV5-1; j_call: TRBJ2-1; d_call: -; cdr3_aa: CASSFYYLTNEQFF; cdr3_nt: TGCGCCAGCAGCTTTTACTACTTGACCAATGAGCAGTTCTTC
clone_size: many; cdr3_length: 13; v_call: TRBV7-3; j_call: TRBJ2-3; d_call: -; cdr3_aa: CASSSAGTDTQYF; cdr3_nt: TGTGCCAGCAGCTCCGCAGGCACAGATACGCAGTATTTT
clone_size: -; cdr3_length: 11; v_call: TRBV2; j_call: TRBJ2-2; d_call: -; cdr3_aa: CASKGGGELFF; cdr3_nt: TGTGCCAGCAAGGGCGGCGGGGAGCTGTTTTTT
clone_size: -; cdr3_length: 15; v_call: TRBV7-8; j_call: TRBJ1-1; d_call: -; cdr3_aa: CASSFPGVQGTEAFF; cdr3_nt: TGTGCCAGCAGCTTCCCCGGGGTTCAAGGCACTGAAGCTTTCTTT
clone_size: -; cdr3_length: 15; v_call: TRBV12-3/TRBV12-4; j_call: TRBJ2-1; d_call: TRBD2; cdr3_aa: CASSQVTSMINEQFF; cdr3_nt: TGTGCCAGCAGCCAAGTGACTAGCATGATTAATGAGCAGTTCTTC
clone_size: -; cdr3_length: 15; v_call: TRBV12-3/TRBV12-4; j_call: TRBJ2-3; d_call: TRBD1; cdr3_aa: CASSLTGGFADTQYF; cdr3_nt: TGTGCCAGCAGTTTGACAGGGGGCTTCGCAGATACGCAGTATTTT
clone_size: -; cdr3_length: 15; v_call: TRBV20-1; j_call: TRBJ2-7; d_call: TRBD2; cdr3_aa: CSAGLLSSGSYEQYF; cdr3_nt: TGCAGTGCTGGACTACTTTCTAGCGGGAGTTACGAGCAGTACTTC
clone_size: -; cdr3_length: 15; v_call: TRBV11-2; j_call: TRBJ1-3; d_call: TRBD1; cdr3_aa: CASSEGQGAGDTIYF; cdr3_nt: TGTGCCAGCAGCGAAGGACAGGGCGCCGGGGACACCATATATTTT
clone_size: -; cdr3_length: 14; v_call: TRBV12-3/TRBV12-4; j_call: TRBJ2-7; d_call: -; cdr3_aa: CASSFRGNSYEQYF; cdr3_nt: TGTGCCAGCAGTTTTCGGGGGAACTCCTACGAGCAGTACTTC
clone_size: -; cdr3_length: 14; v_call: TRBV28; j_call: TRBJ2-5; d_call: -; cdr3_aa: CASSLSGLTGTQYF; cdr3_nt: TGTGCCAGCAGTTTATCTGGACTGACGGGGACCCAGTACTTC
clone_size: many; cdr3_length: 14; v_call: TRBV5-1; j_call: TRBJ2-7; d_call: -; cdr3_aa: CASRKGQPPYEQYF; cdr3_nt: TGCGCCAGCAGGAAAGGACAGCCGCCCTACGAGCAGTACTTC
clone_size: -; cdr3_length: 15; v_call: TRBV7-6; j_call: TRBJ2-3; d_call: -; cdr3_aa: CASSLSLALTDTQYF; cdr3_nt: TGTGCCAGCAGCTTATCCCTAGCCCTCACAGATACGCAGTATTTT
clone_size: few; cdr3_length: 15; v_call: TRBV30; j_call: TRBJ2-1; d_call: -; cdr3_aa: CAWMTGRLADNEQFF; cdr3_nt: TGTGCCTGGATGACAGGGAGGCTAGCGGACAATGAGCAGTTCTTC
clone_size: -; cdr3_length: 15; v_call: TRBV5-1; j_call: TRBJ2-7; d_call: TRBD1; cdr3_aa: CASRRAGTGAYEQYF; cdr3_nt: TGCGCCAGCCGCCGTGCCGGGACAGGAGCCTACGAGCAGTACTTC
clone_size: few; cdr3_length: 16; v_call: TRBV20-1; j_call: TRBJ2-7; d_call: TRBD2; cdr3_aa: CSAGAGASGSLYEQYF; cdr3_nt: TGCAGTGCCGGCGCGGGGGCTAGCGGGAGCCTTTACGAGCAGTACTTC
clone_size: few; cdr3_length: 12; v_call: TRBV5-1; j_call: TRBJ2-5; d_call: -; cdr3_aa: CASSKAQETQYF; cdr3_nt: TGCGCCAGCAGCAAAGCCCAAGAGACCCAGTACTTC
clone_size: -; cdr3_length: 15; v_call: TRBV10-3; j_call: TRBJ1-4; d_call: -; cdr3_aa: CAISEPGEVREKLFF; cdr3_nt: TGTGCCATCAGTGAGCCTGGGGAGGTCAGGGAAAAACTGTTTTTT
clone_size: few; cdr3_length: 16; v_call: TRBV7-9; j_call: TRBJ2-5; d_call: -; cdr3_aa: CASSLAAGGTQETQYF; cdr3_nt: TGTGCCAGCAGCTTGGCGGCAGGGGGGACACAAGAGACCCAGTACTTC
clone_size: few; cdr3_length: 15; v_call: TRBV6-4; j_call: TRBJ2-2; d_call: -; cdr3_aa: CASSVRGGNTGELFF; cdr3_nt: TGTGCCAGCAGTGTGCGGGGCGGCAACACCGGGGAGCTGTTTTTT
clone_size: many; cdr3_length: 10; v_call: TRBV29-1; j_call: TRBJ2-1; d_call: -; cdr3_aa: CSVRWNEQFF; cdr3_nt: TGCAGCGTTCGGTGGAATGAGCAGTTCTTC
clone_size: -; cdr3_length: 15; v_call: TRBV19; j_call: TRBJ2-5; d_call: -; cdr3_aa: CASRRLSGSQETQYF; cdr3_nt: TGTGCCAGTAGGCGACTTAGCGGATCCCAAGAGACCCAGTACTTC